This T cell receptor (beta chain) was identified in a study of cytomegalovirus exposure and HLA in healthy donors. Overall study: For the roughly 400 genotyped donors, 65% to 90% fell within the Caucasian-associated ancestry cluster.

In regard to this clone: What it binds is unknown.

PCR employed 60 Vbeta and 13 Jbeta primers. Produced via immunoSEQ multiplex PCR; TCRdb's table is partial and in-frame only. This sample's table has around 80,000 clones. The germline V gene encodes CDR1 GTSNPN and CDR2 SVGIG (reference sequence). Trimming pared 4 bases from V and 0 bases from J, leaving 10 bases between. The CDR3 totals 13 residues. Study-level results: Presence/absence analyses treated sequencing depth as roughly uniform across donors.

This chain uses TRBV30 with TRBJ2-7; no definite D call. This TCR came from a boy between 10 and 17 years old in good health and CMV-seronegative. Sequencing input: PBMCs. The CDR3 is CAWISPSSYEQYF. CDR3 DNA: TGTGCCTGGATCTCGCCGAGCTCCTACGAGCAGTACTTC.